The TCR beta chain under discussion was sequenced for a study of T cells in localized non-small cell lung cancer. The CDR3 runs 14 residues. V was clipped by 2 bases and J by 8 bases; unmatched bases: 4. The germline V gene has CDR1 SGHRS and CDR2 YFSETQ. Study-wide results and limits: When the top 100 tumor clones were examined, a median around 61 of them also appeared in the adjacent lung, which was paired and uninvolved.

In regard to this clone: Its specificity is not known.

Sequenced by immunoSEQ multiplex PCR; TCRdb stores in-frame clones only, minus some. The sample yields tens of thousands of clones, roughly nine tenths seen once. The specimen was peripheral blood, collected before any cancer treatment. V gene TRBV5-1 combines with J gene TRBJ1-4, with 9 bases that match TRBD1. The origin of this receptor is a woman aged 35 to 75 with stage I lung adenocarcinoma. CDR3 nucleotides: TGCGCCAGCAGCTTAGGGACAGGGAGAGAAAAACTGTTTTTT. This translates into CASSLGTGREKLFF.